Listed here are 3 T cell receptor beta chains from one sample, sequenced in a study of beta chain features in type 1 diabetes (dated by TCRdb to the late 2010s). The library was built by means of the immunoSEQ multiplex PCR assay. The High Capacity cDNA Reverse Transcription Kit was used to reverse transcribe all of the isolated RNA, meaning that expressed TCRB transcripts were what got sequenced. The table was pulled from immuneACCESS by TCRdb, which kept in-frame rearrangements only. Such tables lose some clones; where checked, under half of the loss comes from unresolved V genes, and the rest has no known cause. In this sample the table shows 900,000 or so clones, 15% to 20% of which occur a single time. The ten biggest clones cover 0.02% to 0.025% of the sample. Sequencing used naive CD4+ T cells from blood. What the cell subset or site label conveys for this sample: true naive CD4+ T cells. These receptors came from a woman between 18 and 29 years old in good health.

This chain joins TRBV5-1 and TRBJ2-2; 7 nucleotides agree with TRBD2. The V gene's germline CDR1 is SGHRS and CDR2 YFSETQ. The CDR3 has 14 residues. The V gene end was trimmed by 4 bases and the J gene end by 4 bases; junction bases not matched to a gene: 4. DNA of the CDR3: TGCGCCAGCAGCCTAACTAGCGCCACCGGGGAGCTGTTTTTT. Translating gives CASSLTSATGELFF. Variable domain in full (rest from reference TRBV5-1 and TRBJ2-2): KAGVTQTPRYLIKTRGQQVTLSCSPISGHRSVSWYQQTPGQGLQFLFEYFSETQRNKGNFPGRFSGRQFSNSRSEMNVSTLELGDSALYLCASSLTSATGELFFGEGSRLTVL.

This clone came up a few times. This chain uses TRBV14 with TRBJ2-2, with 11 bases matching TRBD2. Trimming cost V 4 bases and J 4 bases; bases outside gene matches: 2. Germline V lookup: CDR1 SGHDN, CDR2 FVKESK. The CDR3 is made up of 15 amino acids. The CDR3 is CASSRTSGSTGELFF. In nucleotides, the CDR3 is TGTGCCAGCAGCCGAACTAGCGGGAGCACCGGGGAGCTGTTTTTT.

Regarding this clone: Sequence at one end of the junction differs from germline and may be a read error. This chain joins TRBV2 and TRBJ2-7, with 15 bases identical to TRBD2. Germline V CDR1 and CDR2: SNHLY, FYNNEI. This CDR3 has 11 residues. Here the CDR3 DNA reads TGCGGACTAGCGGGAGGGGGCGAGCAGTACTTC. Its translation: CGLAGGGEQYF.